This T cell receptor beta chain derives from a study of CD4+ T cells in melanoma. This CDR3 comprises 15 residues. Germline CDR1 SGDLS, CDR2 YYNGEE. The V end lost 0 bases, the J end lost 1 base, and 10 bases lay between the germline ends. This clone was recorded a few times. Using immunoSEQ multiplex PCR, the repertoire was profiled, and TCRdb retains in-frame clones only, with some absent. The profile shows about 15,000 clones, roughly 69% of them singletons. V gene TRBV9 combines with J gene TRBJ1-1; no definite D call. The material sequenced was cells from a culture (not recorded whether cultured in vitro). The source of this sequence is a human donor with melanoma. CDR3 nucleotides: TGTGCCAGCAGCGTAGATGGGCAGGAGAACACTGAAGCTTTCTTT. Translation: CASSVDGQENTEAFF.